Each of the 21 T cell receptor beta chains below was sequenced from the same sample in a study of cytomegalovirus exposure and HLA in healthy donors. PCR was performed using 60 Vbeta and 13 Jbeta primers. The assay was immunoSEQ multiplex PCR, and TCRdb's table has in-frame clones only and misses some. The sample shows about 140,000 clones, approximately 72% of them seen only once. The sequenced sample was PBMCs. The receptors were sampled from a man in his forties or fifties in good health and CMV-seronegative.

J is TRBJ1-5 and V is TRBV2; TRBD1 agrees at 7 bases. Per the germline V gene, CDR1 is SNHLY and CDR2 is FYNNEI. The CDR3 spans 13 residues. The ends lost 7 bases at V and 4 bases at J; junction bases unmatched: 4. The CDR3 loop is CASNNRGNQPQHF. In DNA form, the CDR3 reads TGTGCCAGCAACAACAGGGGAAATCAGCCCCAGCATTTT.

V usage is TRBV15 and J usage is TRBJ2-3, with D perhaps matching TRBD1 (6 bases). The germline gives CDR1 LNHNV, CDR2 YYDKDF (reference sequence). The CDR3 is 18 residues long. Between the trimmed V and J ends, which lost 2 bases and 1 base, there was a span of 19 bases. CDR3 bases: TGTGCCACCAGCAGACCCAATTGGGGGCGGGTGGGCACAGATACGCAGTATTTT. Its translation: CATSRPNWGRVGTDTQYF.

The rearrangement joins TRBV16 to TRBJ2-5; D is possibly TRBD2 (7 bases). With 4 bases removed from V and 1 base from J, the gap between germline ends came to 16 bases. The CDR3 covers 16 residues. CDR1 and CDR2 (germline): KGHSY, FQNENV. CDR3 sequence reads: CASSRFGGRVQETQYF. The CDR3 bases are TGTGCCAGCAGCCGGTTCGGGGGGCGCGTCCAAGAGACCCAGTACTTC.

The chain uses TRBV11-2 and TRBJ2-2; D possibly corresponds to TRBD2 (7 bases). The CDR3 has 15 residues. The V end lost 6 bases, the J end lost 5 bases, and 16 bases lay between the germline ends. The V gene's germline CDR1 is SGHAT and CDR2 FQNNGV. CDR3 residues: CASRPTRGGTGELFF. The CDR3 DNA reads TGTGCCAGCAGACCCACTAGGGGGGGGACCGGGGAGCTGTTTTTT.

The V gene is TRBV6-1, the J gene TRBJ1-2; 9 bases map to TRBD1. The V and J ends lost 6 bases and 6 bases, in that order; junction bases with no gene match: 5. Per the germline V gene, CDR1 is MNHNS and CDR2 is SASEGT. The CDR3 sequence is 13 residues long. DNA for the CDR3: TGTGCCAGCAGCCCGACAGGGGGGCATGGCTACACCTTC. This gives the protein CASSPTGGHGYTF.

The V and J genes are TRBV30 and TRBJ2-7; D might be TRBD1 (6 bases). Trimming shortened V by 2 bases and J by 3 bases, and 8 bases separated the two germline ends. There are 12 residues in the CDR3. The V gene's germline CDR1 is GTSNPN and CDR2 SVGIG (reference sequence). The CDR3 spells CAWSQGSYEQYF. The CDR3 DNA is TGTGCCTGGAGTCAGGGGAGCTACGAGCAGTACTTC. The variable domain in full, with the rest retrieved from reference TRBV30 and TRBJ2-7, is SQTIHQWPATLVQPVGSPLSLECTVEGTSNPNLYWYRQAAGRGLQLLFYSVGIGQISSEVPQNLSASRPQDRQFILSSKKLLLSDSGFYLCAWSQGSYEQYFGPGTRLTVT.

V gene TRBV5-4 combines with J gene TRBJ2-1, with 11 nucleotides matching TRBD2. The CDR3 contains 18 residues. V trimming: 2 bases; J trimming: 5 bases; junction bases outside the gene matches: 12. CDR1 and CDR2 (germline): SGHNT, YYREEE (reference sequence). The CDR3, as DNA: TGTGCCAGCAGCTTATCACTAGCGGGAGAGGTTTTGGACAATGAGCAGTTCTTC. The encoded protein is CASSLSLAGEVLDNEQFF.

The rearrangement uses TRBV5-1 and TRBJ2-4; D gene uncertain. The V end was cut by 1 base, the J end by 8 bases, with 10 bases between. The CDR3 consists of 13 residues. Looked up from germline, CDR1 is SGHRS and CDR2 is YFSETQ. CDR3 in amino acids: CASSLRRLDIQYF. In nucleotides, the CDR3 is TGCGCCAGCAGCTTGCGAAGACTGGACATTCAGTACTTC.

This clone was recorded once. The gene calls are TRBV7-2 and TRBJ2-7, with TRBD1 matching 11 bases. Germline CDR1 SGHTA, CDR2 FQGNSA. The CDR3 is 15 amino acids. The junction had 7 bases not matched to a gene; V was cut back by 5 bases and J by 4 bases. This chain's CDR3 is CASSGTGTGGYEQYF. DNA of the CDR3: TGTGCCAGCAGCGGCACCGGGACAGGGGGATACGAGCAGTACTTC.

This clone occurred a few times. This chain links TRBV7-9 with TRBJ2-7, with 7 bases that match TRBD1. The CDR3 covers 14 residues. Unmatched junction bases numbered 7, after V lost 5 bases and J lost 3 bases. Germline lookup yields CDR1 SEHNR and CDR2 FQNEAQ (reference sequence). The CDR3 DNA is TGTGCCAGCAGCAAAGGGACAGAAATCTACGAGCAGTACTTC. Its protein product is CASSKGTEIYEQYF.

The chain employs TRBV19 and TRBJ1-2; 7 bases map to TRBD1. The CDR3 covers 14 residues. CDR1 and CDR2 from the germline V gene are LNHDA and SQIVND (reference sequence). V trimming: 5 bases; J trimming: 4 bases; junction bases outside the gene matches: 7. DNA of the CDR3: TGTGCCAGTAGTCGAGCACAGGGGATCTATGGCTACACCTTC. This encodes CASSRAQGIYGYTF. Using reference TRBV19 and TRBJ1-2 for the parts outside the CDR3, the full variable domain is DGGITQSPKYLFRKEGQNVTLSCEQNLNHDAMYWYRQDPGQGLRLIYYSQIVNDFQKGDIAEGYSVSREKKESFPLTVTSAQKNPTAFYLCASSRAQGIYGYTFGSGTRLTVV.

This clone was seen just once. This chain uses TRBV4-2 with TRBJ1-6, with D maybe TRBD1 (6 bases). The CDR3 sequence is 16 residues long. Germline CDR1 reads LGHNA; CDR2 reads YNFKEQ. V was trimmed by 1 base and J by 14 bases, leaving 21 bases between them. This chain's CDR3 is CASSQGPGRGQRTLHF. The CDR3 DNA reads TGTGCCAGCAGCCAAGGTCCCGGACGGGGACAAAGGACCCTCCACTTT.

This clone was found a few times. The V and J genes are TRBV7-9 and TRBJ1-2; D is undetermined. CDR1 and CDR2 (germline): SEHNR, FQNEAQ (reference sequence). The CDR3 runs to 14 residues. Trimming stripped 5 bases from V and 6 bases from J, with 16 bases between. The CDR3 loop reads CASSLAGWVDGYTF. DNA for the CDR3: TGTGCCAGCAGCCTCGCGGGTTGGGTGGATGGCTACACCTTC.

This chain joins TRBV5-1 and TRBJ2-1, with 9 bases aligning to TRBD2. Germline loops: CDR1 SGHRS, CDR2 YFSETQ. CDR3 length: 17 amino acids. V lost 4 bases to trimming and J lost 3 bases; unmatched junction nucleotides: 11. CDR3 loop: CASSPSREGGFYNEQFF. CDR3 nucleotides: TGCGCCAGCAGCCCCTCGCGGGAGGGCGGTTTCTACAATGAGCAGTTCTTC.

This clone appeared a single time. V and J are TRBV6-5 and TRBJ1-2, with TRBD1 identical over 9 bases. Germline CDR1 is MNHEY and CDR2 is SVGAGI. The ends lost 5 bases at V and 4 bases at J; junction bases unmatched: 8. The length of the CDR3 is 15 residues. The CDR3 sequence is CASSASGTGPYGYTF. The CDR3 DNA follows: TGTGCCAGCAGTGCCTCCGGGACAGGGCCCTATGGCTACACCTTC.

V is TRBV4-1 and J is TRBJ2-7; TRBD1 agrees at 7 bases. The CDR3 totals 15 residues. Losses at the gene ends were 1 base for V and 4 bases for J; bases not matched to a gene: 7. Per germline, CDR1 MGHRA and CDR2 YSYEKL. The CDR3 region is CASSQGWDRQYEQYF. As DNA, the CDR3 is TGCGCCAGCAGCCAAGGCTGGGACAGACAATACGAGCAGTACTTC.

The chain combines TRBV7-3 with TRBJ1-2, with D perhaps TRBD1 (6 bases). V dropped 5 bases and J dropped 4 bases, with 14 bases sitting between them. Germline loops: CDR1 SGHTA, CDR2 FQGTGA. The CDR3 is 14 amino acids. CDR3 protein: CASSEYGQPYGYTF. CDR3 DNA sequence: TGTGCCAGCAGCGAATATGGACAGCCCTATGGCTACACCTTC.

The CDR3 loop is CASSSLATYNEQFF. CDR3 in DNA: TGTGCCAGCAGTTCCCTAGCAACCTACAATGAGCAGTTCTTC. The rearrangement joins TRBV27 to TRBJ2-1; the D gene is possibly TRBD2 (5 bases). Between the trimmed V and J ends, which lost 4 bases and 2 bases, there was a span of 9 bases. Germline values: CDR1 MNHEY, CDR2 SMNVEV (reference sequence). The CDR3 runs to 14 residues.

The rearrangement uses TRBV9 and TRBJ1-1; D is possibly TRBD1 (6 bases). The germline CDR1 and CDR2 sequences are SGDLS and YYNGEE. This CDR3 region has 18 residues. With 0 bases removed from V and 4 bases from J, the gap between germline ends came to 22 bases. The CDR3 spells CASSVAGQGLGGGTEAFF. As DNA, the CDR3 is TGTGCCAGCAGCGTAGCAGGGCAGGGGCTTGGGGGGGGCACTGAAGCTTTCTTT.

CDR3 coding DNA: TGCGCCAGCCAGAGGGGACAGGGAGAGACCCAGTACTTC. Translating gives CASQRGQGETQYF. The V gene is TRBV10-2, the J gene TRBJ2-5; 9 bases match TRBD1. This CDR3 is built from 13 residues. Losses at the gene ends were 8 bases for V and 4 bases for J; bases not matched to a gene: 5. The germline gives CDR1 WSHSY, CDR2 SAAADI.

The chain uses TRBV18 and TRBJ1-1; TRBD1 agrees at 9 bases. Germline V lookup: CDR1 KGHSH, CDR2 LQKENI. This CDR3 contains 19 residues. V trimming: 0 bases; J trimming: 6 bases; junction bases outside the gene matches: 17. CDR3 protein: CASSPPLGTGRRGTPEAFF. Written as DNA, the CDR3 is TGTGCCAGCTCACCACCCTTGGGGACAGGGCGGAGGGGAACACCTGAAGCTTTCTTT.